Listed here are 30 T cell receptor beta chains from one sample, sequenced in a study of OX40 agonist ivuxolimab in advanced cancers. Sequencing was performed with immunoSEQ multiplex PCR; in TCRdb, only in-frame clones are kept and a portion is missing. The data hold nearly 80,000 clones, with 90% observed a single time. Here the sequenced sample was CD4+ or CD8+ T cells sorted from blood, taken in a trial of the OX40 agonist ivuxolimab. The receptors come from an adult with an advanced solid tumor such as melanoma, head and neck, liver or kidney cancer.

V is TRBV5-1 and J is TRBJ2-3, with 11 bases that match TRBD2. The J segment lost 4 bases and the V segment lost 0 bases, leaving 1 base of the junction unmatched. Germline CDR1 SGHRS, CDR2 YFSETQ. This CDR3 has 15 amino acids. Here the CDR3 reads CASSLVAGGPDTQYF. CDR3 bases: TGCGCCAGCAGCTTGGTAGCGGGGGGGCCAGATACGCAGTATTTT.

The chain links TRBV28 to TRBJ1-3; 7 bases map to TRBD1. Germline CDR1 is MDHEN and CDR2 is SYDVKM. CDR3 length: 14 amino acids. V was clipped by 7 bases and J by 4 bases; unmatched bases: 7. The CDR3 sequence: CASTDRASGNTIYF. The CDR3 nucleotides read TGTGCCAGCACCGACAGGGCGTCAGGAAACACCATATATTTT.

The V call is TRBV25-1, the J call TRBJ2-5; TRBD2 aligns across 12 bases. The V segment lost 3 bases and the J segment 5 bases; nucleotides outside the gene matches: 4. CDR1 is MGHDK and CDR2 is SYGVNS in the germline V gene. The CDR3 runs 15 residues. CDR3 sequence reads: CASSDFGLAGETQYF. The CDR3 region has the DNA TGTGCCAGCAGTGATTTTGGACTAGCGGGGGAGACCCAGTACTTC.

The V and J genes are TRBV19 and TRBJ1-2, with 9 bases identical to TRBD1. Germline lookup yields CDR1 LNHDA and CDR2 SQIVND (reference sequence). V trimming: 9 bases; J trimming: 2 bases; junction bases outside the gene matches: 16. This CDR3 region has 17 residues. The CDR3 reads CASHGQGSRQLNYGYTF. CDR3 nucleotide sequence: TGTGCCAGCCATGGACAGGGGTCGAGGCAGCTCAACTATGGCTACACCTTC.

The gene calls are TRBV6-6 and TRBJ1-4, with D unclear. Trimming cost V 0 bases and J 6 bases, with 8 bases left between them. Germline CDR1 reads MNHNY; CDR2 reads SVGAGI (reference sequence). The CDR3 is 14 amino acids. The CDR3 reads CASSYSTDYEKLFF. The CDR3 bases are TGTGCCAGCAGTTACTCCACGGATTATGAAAAACTGTTTTTT.

The chain joins TRBV11-1 to TRBJ2-7; weak D call: TRBD1 (5 bases). The CDR3 contains 15 residues. Trimming removed 4 bases from V and 1 base from J, with 14 bases in between. Per the germline V gene, CDR1 is SGHAT and CDR2 is FQDESV (reference sequence). This chain's CDR3 is CASSSDVGPSYEQYF. CDR3 nucleotide sequence: TGTGCCAGCAGCTCCGACGTGGGGCCGTCCTACGAGCAGTACTTC.

The chain employs TRBV30 and TRBJ2-5; 11 positions agree with TRBD1. Germline values: CDR1 GTSNPN, CDR2 SVGIG (reference sequence). This CDR3 is built from 13 residues. V was pared by 8 bases and J by 4 bases, with 6 bases of the junction left unmatched. Here the CDR3 reads CASPGTGGETQYF. The CDR3 nucleotides read TGTGCCAGTCCCGGGACAGGGGGAGAGACCCAGTACTTC. Looking up the rest from reference TRBV30 and TRBJ2-5 gives the full variable domain: SQTIHQWPATLVQPVGSPLSLECTVEGTSNPNLYWYRQAAGRGLQLLFYSVGIGQISSEVPQNLSASRPQDRQFILSSKKLLLSDSGFYLCASPGTGGETQYFGPGTRLLVL.

The chain carries TRBV28 and TRBJ1-5; the D gene is possibly TRBD1 (5 bases). CDR1 is MDHEN, CDR2 SYDVKM, per germline. There are 17 residues in the CDR3. Deletions cut 7 bases from V and 0 bases from J, with 19 bases between. This CDR3 reads CASISRARVLSNQPQHF. DNA for the CDR3: TGTGCCAGCATCAGCAGGGCTCGGGTTCTTAGCAATCAGCCCCAGCATTTT.

DNA for the CDR3: TGTGCCAGCAGCTTGTCCGGGACAGATACGCAGTATTTT. It translates to CASSLSGTDTQYF. V gene TRBV5-8 combines with J gene TRBJ2-3; D remains ambiguous. V was cut by 1 base and J by 3 bases, with 6 bases left in between. Germline V gives CDR1 SGHTS, CDR2 YDEGEE. The CDR3 runs to 13 residues. The full variable domain, completed using reference TRBV5-8 and TRBJ2-3, is EAGVTQSPTHLIKTRGQQATLRCSPISGHTSVYWYQQALGLGLQFLLWYDEGEERNRGNFPPRFSGRQFPNYSSELNVNALELEDSALYLCASSLSGTDTQYFGPGTRLTVL.

This chain connects TRBV11-2 to TRBJ2-3; D is uncertain. With 3 bases removed from V and 4 bases from J, the gap between germline ends came to 14 bases. Germline lookup yields CDR1 SGHAT and CDR2 FQNNGV. The CDR3 has 15 residues. The CDR3 spells CASSLNPEAPDTQYF. CDR3 DNA sequence: TGTGCCAGCAGCTTGAACCCAGAGGCCCCAGATACGCAGTATTTT.

The chain has TRBV5-1 and TRBJ2-1; 7 bases align to TRBD2. The CDR3 covers 12 residues. Germline values: CDR1 SGHRS, CDR2 YFSETQ. Unmatched junction bases numbered 9, after V lost 3 bases and J lost 15 bases. The CDR3 spells CASSYASGEGFF. CDR3 DNA: TGCGCCAGCAGCTATGCGAGCGGGGAGGGGTTCTTC.

The CDR3 region has the DNA TGTGCCAGCAGCAAACAGGGTATCGGCTACACCTTC. It codes for CASSKQGIGYTF. The chain links TRBV6-5 to TRBJ1-2; tentatively, D is TRBD1 (6 bases). With 6 bases removed from V and 8 bases from J, the gap between germline ends came to 13 bases. In germline, CDR1 is MNHEY, CDR2 SVGAGI. The CDR3 has 12 amino acids.

The chain joins TRBV6-5 to TRBJ1-5; TRBD1 agrees at 8 bases. The CDR3 is 14 residues long. Germline V gene sequence: CDR1 MNHEY, CDR2 SVGAGI. J gave up 3 bases and V 8 bases, and 6 bases lay outside the gene matches. CDR3 bases: TGTGCCAGCCGCCGGACAGGGTACAATCAGCCCCAGCATTTT. Translating it yields CASRRTGYNQPQHF.

The chain links TRBV2 to TRBJ1-1, with TRBD1 matching over 8 bases. The V gene's germline CDR1 is SNHLY and CDR2 FYNNEI. Trimming removed 4 bases from V and 1 base from J; junction bases left unmatched: 2. The CDR3 runs 14 residues. Here the CDR3 DNA reads TGTGCCAGCAGTGGGACAGGGCGGAACACTGAAGCTTTCTTT. This gives the protein CASSGTGRNTEAFF.

Concerning this clone itself: The junction departs from the called germline gene at one end, perhaps through a read error. This chain uses TRBV5-1 with TRBJ2-2; D possibly matches TRBD1 or TRBD2 (5 bases each). Germline CDR1 and CDR2: SGHRS and YFSETQ. This CDR3 spans 17 amino acids. The CDR3 nucleotides are TGCGCCAGCAGCCCCATCGAGGCGGGCCGGGGCACCGGGGAGCTGCTTTTT. Amino acids: CASSPIEAGRGTGELLF.

The J gene is TRBJ2-3, the V gene TRBV9, with D perhaps assigned TRBD1 or TRBD2 (5 bases each). CDR3 size: 14 residues. Per germline, CDR1 SGDLS and CDR2 YYNGEE. Trimming pared 2 bases from V and 5 bases from J, leaving 12 bases between. The CDR3 spells CASSVGAAEDTQYF. Here the CDR3 DNA reads TGTGCCAGCAGCGTCGGGGCAGCAGAAGATACGCAGTATTTT.

This clone showed up just a few times. CDR3: CAGSRTGWTMSSLDDEQFF. As DNA, the CDR3 is TGTGCCGGTTCCCGGACAGGTTGGACGATGAGCAGTTTGGACGATGAGCAGTTCTTC. The rearrangement uses TRBV21-1 and TRBJ2-1; the table gives TRBD1 as D, unverified against the DNA. TRBV21-1 is designated a pseudogene. The CDR3 contains 19 residues.

Only a few counts were recorded for this clone. The gene calls are TRBV7-9 and TRBJ1-1; D gene unclear. Germline V gene sequence: CDR1 SEHNR, CDR2 FQNEAQ (reference sequence). The CDR3 runs 14 residues. Trimming left V 0 bases short and J 3 bases short, with 8 bases between. CDR3 loop: CASSLAGSHTEAFF. In DNA, the CDR3 is TGTGCCAGCAGCTTAGCGGGGAGTCACACTGAAGCTTTCTTT.

The chain is built from TRBV7-9 and TRBJ2-2, with TRBD1 identical over 9 bases. Germline V gene lookup returns CDR1 SEHNR and CDR2 FQNEAQ (reference sequence). The V and J ends lost 5 bases and 4 bases, in that order; junction bases with no gene match: 5. The CDR3 is made up of 15 amino acids. This chain's CDR3 is CASSLRQGVTGELFF. DNA of the CDR3: TGTGCCAGCAGCCTCCGACAGGGGGTCACCGGGGAGCTGTTTTTT.

The gene calls are TRBV5-6 and TRBJ2-7; TRBD1 matches 7 bases. V dropped 6 bases and J dropped 0; count of bases not matched to a gene: 9. CDR1 is SGHDT and CDR2 is YYEEEE in the germline V gene. The CDR3 runs 15 residues. The CDR3 bases are TGTGCCAGCACCAGAGACAGGGTGGCCTCCTACGAGCAGTACTTC. Protein sequence: CASTRDRVASYEQYF.

The chain employs TRBV2 and TRBJ1-2, with TRBD1 as a possible D gene (5 bases). V lost 5 bases and J lost 4, with 20 bases in between. Germline CDR1 and CDR2: SNHLY and FYNNEI. The CDR3 sequence is 16 residues long. CDR3 residues: CASSLPRDWGSYGYTF. CDR3 bases: TGTGCCAGCAGTCTCCCCCGGGACTGGGGAAGCTATGGCTACACCTTC. Variable domain in full (rest from reference TRBV2 and TRBJ1-2): EPEVTQTPSHQVTQMGQEVILRCVPISNHLYFYWYRQILGQKVEFLVSFYNNEISEKSEIFDDQFSVERPDGSNFTLKIRSTKLEDSAMYFCASSLPRDWGSYGYTFGSGTRLTVV.

The rearrangement links TRBV21-1 to TRBJ2-7; the table's D call TRBD1 went unverified against the DNA. TRBV21-1 is flagged as a pseudogene. CDR3 length: 15 amino acids. The CDR3 nucleotides read TGTGCCAGCAGCTCAGGGACAGGGGGCGTAGACGAGCAGTACTTC. Amino acid sequence: CASSSGTGGVDEQYF.

The gene calls are TRBV6-5 and TRBJ1-2, with D possibly matching TRBD1 (5 bases). The CDR3 consists of 14 residues. Trimming removed 2 bases at V and 7 bases at J, with 14 bases between. Germline CDR1 MNHEY, CDR2 SVGAGI. This chain's CDR3 is CASSYGARGSGYTF. CDR3 coding DNA: TGTGCCAGCAGTTACGGGGCCCGGGGTTCTGGCTACACCTTC.

V gene TRBV2 combines with J gene TRBJ2-5; D could derive from TRBD1 or TRBD2 (5 bases each). CDR3 length equals 12 residues. Trimming left V 7 bases short and J 5 bases short, with 11 bases between. The germline gives CDR1 SNHLY, CDR2 FYNNEI. The CDR3 here is CASKGTGETQYF. DNA for the CDR3: TGTGCCAGCAAAGGGACGGGGGAGACCCAGTACTTC.

The chain recombines TRBV19 with TRBJ1-5; D remains unclear. The CDR3 totals 12 residues. The V and J ends lost 6 bases and 1 base respectively, with 4 bases between them. CDR1 is LNHDA, CDR2 SQIVND, per germline (reference sequence). CDR3 bases: TGTGCCAGTAGGTGGAGCAATCAGCCCCAGCATTTT. It translates to CASRWSNQPQHF. The full variable domain, in which reference TRBV19 and TRBJ1-5 provide the parts outside the CDR3, is DGGITQSPKYLFRKEGQNVTLSCEQNLNHDAMYWYRQDPGQGLRLIYYSQIVNDFQKGDIAEGYSVSREKKESFPLTVTSAQKNPTAFYLCASRWSNQPQHFGDGTRLSIL.

Only one count was recorded for this clone. This chain joins TRBV18 and TRBJ2-1; D possibly corresponds to TRBD1 (5 bases). CDR3 length equals 13 residues. V was shortened by 0 bases and J by 9 bases, with 9 bases between the two germline ends. The germline CDR1 and CDR2 sequences are KGHSH and LQKENI. CDR3: CASSPPGQAEQFF. CDR3 bases: TGTGCCAGCTCACCACCGGGGCAAGCTGAGCAGTTCTTC.

This rearrangement joins TRBV28 to TRBJ1-1; D call uncertain. Germline CDR1 and CDR2: MDHEN and SYDVKM. This CDR3 contains 14 residues. With 3 bases removed from V and 4 bases from J, the gap between germline ends came to 12 bases. For the CDR3, the DNA is TGTGCCAGCAGTTTGTGGGTGTCAGGCACTGAAGCTTTCTTT. Residues: CASSLWVSGTEAFF. Together with reference TRBV28 and TRBJ1-1, the CDR3 gives the full variable domain: DVKVTQSSRYLVKRTGEKVFLECVQDMDHENMFWYRQDPGLGLRLIYFSYDVKMKEKGDIPEGYSVSREKKERFSLILESASTNQTSMYLCASSLWVSGTEAFFGQGTRLTVV.

The CDR3 DNA is TGTGCCAGTGGACAGGGGGGGAAGAACACTGAAGCTTTCTTT. Protein product: CASGQGGKNTEAFF. The rearrangement joins TRBV11-3 to TRBJ1-1; 10 bases fit TRBD1. This CDR3 is built from 14 residues. The J segment lost 1 base and the V segment lost 9 bases, leaving 5 bases of the junction unmatched. Germline lookup yields CDR1 SGHNT and CDR2 YENEEA.

This clone has more than one count but fewer than ten. The V call is TRBV6-5, the J call TRBJ2-7, with 10 positions matching TRBD1. V lost 4 bases, J lost 7 bases, and 10 bases stayed unmatched. The length of the CDR3 is 15 residues. From germline, CDR1 is MNHEY and CDR2 SVGAGI. The CDR3 here is CASSFRGQGEWEQYF. As DNA, the CDR3 is TGTGCCAGCAGTTTTAGAGGACAGGGGGAATGGGAGCAGTACTTC.

The chain links TRBV6-5 to TRBJ1-6; perhaps TRBD1 as D (5 bases). V was cut by 7 bases and J by 7 bases, with 14 bases left in between. Germline V gene data show CDR1 as MNHEY and CDR2 as SVGAGI. This CDR3 has 14 residues. As DNA, the CDR3 is TGTGCCAGCAAAACCCGGGGACGGAATTCACCCCTCCACTTT. Residues: CASKTRGRNSPLHF.